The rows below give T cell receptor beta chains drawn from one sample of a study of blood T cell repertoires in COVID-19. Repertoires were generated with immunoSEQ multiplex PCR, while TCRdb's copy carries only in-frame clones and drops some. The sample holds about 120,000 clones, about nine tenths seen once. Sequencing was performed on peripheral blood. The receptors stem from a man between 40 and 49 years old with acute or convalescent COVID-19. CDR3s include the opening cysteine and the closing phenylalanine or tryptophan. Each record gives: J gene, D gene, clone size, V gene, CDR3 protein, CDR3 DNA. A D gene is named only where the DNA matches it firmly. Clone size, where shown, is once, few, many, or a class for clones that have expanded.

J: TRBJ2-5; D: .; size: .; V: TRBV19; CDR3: CASSQGFGLETQYF; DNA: TGTGCCAGTAGTCAGGGGTTTGGGTTGGAGACCCAGTACTTC
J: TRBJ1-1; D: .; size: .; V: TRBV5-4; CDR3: CASSRVPAALNTEAFF; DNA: TGTGCCAGCAGCCGGGTCCCCGCAGCCCTGAACACTGAAGCTTTCTTT
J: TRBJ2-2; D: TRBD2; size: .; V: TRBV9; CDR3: CASSVDPASGGRYGELFF; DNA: TGTGCCAGCAGCGTAGACCCCGCGAGCGGGGGTCGGTACGGGGAGCTGTTTTTT
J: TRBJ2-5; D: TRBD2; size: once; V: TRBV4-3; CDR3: CASSQEGGGGETQYF; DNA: TGCGCCAGCAGCCAAGAAGGCGGGGGGGGAGAGACCCAGTACTTC
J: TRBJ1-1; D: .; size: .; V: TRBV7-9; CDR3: CASSHSGGLRTEAFF; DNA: TGTGCCAGCAGCCACAGCGGGGGGTTGAGGACTGAAGCTTTCTTT
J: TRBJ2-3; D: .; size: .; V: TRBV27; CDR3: CASSSSRPSGGSTDTQYF; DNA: TGTGCCAGCAGTTCATCACGCCCGTCAGGAGGGAGCACAGATACGCAGTATTTT
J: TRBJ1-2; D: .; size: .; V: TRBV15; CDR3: CATSRDQVSLGDGYTF; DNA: TGTGCCACCAGCAGAGACCAGGTCTCGCTTGGTGATGGCTACACCTTC
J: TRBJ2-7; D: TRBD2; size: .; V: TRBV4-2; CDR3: CASSPSRTSGGYEQYF; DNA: TGTGCCAGCAGCCCTTCTAGGACTAGCGGGGGTTACGAGCAGTACTTC
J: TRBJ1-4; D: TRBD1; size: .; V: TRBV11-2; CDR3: CASSPTGVSEKLFF; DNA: TGTGCCAGCAGCCCGACAGGGGTTAGCGAAAAACTGTTTTTT
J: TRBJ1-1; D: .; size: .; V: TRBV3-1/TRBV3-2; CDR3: CASSQDPGNTEAFF; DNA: TGTGCCAGCAGCCAAGATCCAGGGAACACTGAAGCTTTCTTT
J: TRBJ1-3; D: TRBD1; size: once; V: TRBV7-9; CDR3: CASSPGQGIGGNTIYF; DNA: TGTGCCAGCAGCCCCGGACAGGGAATCGGCGGAAACACCATATATTTT
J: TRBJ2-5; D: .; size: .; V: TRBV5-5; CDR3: CASSLETQGTQYF; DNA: TGTGCCAGCAGCTTGGAGACCCAGGGGACCCAGTACTTC
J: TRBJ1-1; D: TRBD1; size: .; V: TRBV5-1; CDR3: CASSVTGGNTEAFF; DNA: TGCGCCAGCAGCGTGACAGGGGGAAACACTGAAGCTTTCTTT
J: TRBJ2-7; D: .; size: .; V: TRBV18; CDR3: CASSPSSYEQYF; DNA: TGTGCCAGCTCACCCAGCTCCTACGAGCAGTACTTC
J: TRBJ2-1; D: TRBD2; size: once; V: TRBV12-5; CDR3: CASGGGGREIHEQFF; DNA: TGTGCTAGCGGGGGGGGCGGACGGGAGATCCATGAGCAGTTCTTC
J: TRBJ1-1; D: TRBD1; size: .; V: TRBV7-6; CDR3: CASSLEGQGNTEAFF; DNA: TGTGCCAGCAGCTTAGAGGGACAGGGGAACACTGAAGCTTTCTTT
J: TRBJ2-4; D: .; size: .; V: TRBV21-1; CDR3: CASNPGLAGSIAKNIQYF; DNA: TGTGCCAGCAACCCGGGACTAGCGGGGTCAATAGCCAAAAACATTCAGTACTTC
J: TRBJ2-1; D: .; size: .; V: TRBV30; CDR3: CAWMGNRDHNEQFF; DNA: TGTGCCTGGATGGGGAACAGGGACCACAATGAGCAGTTCTTC
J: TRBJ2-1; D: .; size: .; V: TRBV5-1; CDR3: CASSLGLANEQFF; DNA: TGCGCCAGCAGCTTGGGCCTAGCGAATGAGCAGTTCTTC
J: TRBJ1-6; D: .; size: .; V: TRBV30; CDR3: CAWGQEYNSPLHF; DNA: TGTGCCTGGGGACAAGAATATAATTCACCCCTCCACTTT
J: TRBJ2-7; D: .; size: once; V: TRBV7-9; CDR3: CASSLTAYEQYF; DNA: TGTGCCAGCAGCTTGACTGCCTACGAGCAGTACTTC
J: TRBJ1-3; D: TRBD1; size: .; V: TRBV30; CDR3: CAWGPDRGTNTIYF; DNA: TGTGCCTGGGGACCGGACAGGGGCACAAACACCATATATTTT
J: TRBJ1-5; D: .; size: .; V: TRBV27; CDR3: CASSFRTPGGWQPQHF; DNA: TGTGCCAGCAGTTTCCGGACACCAGGTGGATGGCAGCCCCAGCATTTT
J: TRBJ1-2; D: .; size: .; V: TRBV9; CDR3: CASSDVTGTYGYTF; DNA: TGTGCCAGCAGCGACGTGACAGGCACCTATGGCTACACCTTC
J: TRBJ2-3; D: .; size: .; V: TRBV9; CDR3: CASSRRAGEGADTQYF; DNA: TGTGCCAGCAGCCGCCGAGCAGGGGAGGGAGCAGATACGCAGTATTTT
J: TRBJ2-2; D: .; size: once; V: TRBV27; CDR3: CASSYGQQNTGELFF; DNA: TGTGCCAGCAGTTATGGGCAGCAGAACACCGGGGAGCTGTTTTTT
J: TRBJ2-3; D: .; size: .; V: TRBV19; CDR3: CACGAVSADTQYF; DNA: TGTGCCTGTGGAGCGGTTAGCGCAGATACGCAGTATTTT
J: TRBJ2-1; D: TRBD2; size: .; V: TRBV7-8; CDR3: CASSLVDAGGPYEQFF; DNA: TGTGCCAGCAGCTTAGTTGATGCGGGAGGGCCCTATGAGCAGTTCTTC
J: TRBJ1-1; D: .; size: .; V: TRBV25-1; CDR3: CASSQGGSTEAFF; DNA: TGTGCCAGCAGCCAGGGCGGGAGCACTGAAGCTTTCTTT
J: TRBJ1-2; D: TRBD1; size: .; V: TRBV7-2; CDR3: CASSPAGTGSLNYGYTF; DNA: TGTGCCAGCAGCCCCGCCGGGACAGGGTCTTTGAACTATGGCTACACCTTC
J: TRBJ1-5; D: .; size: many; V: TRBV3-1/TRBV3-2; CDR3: CASSQGANQPQHF; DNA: TGTGCCAGCAGCCAGGGGGCAAATCAGCCCCAGCATTTT
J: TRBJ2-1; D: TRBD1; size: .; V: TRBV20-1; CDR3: CSAATGNEQFF; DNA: TGCAGTGCTGCGACAGGGAATGAGCAGTTCTTC
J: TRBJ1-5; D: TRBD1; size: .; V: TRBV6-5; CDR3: CASRLGQGQDQPQHF; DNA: TGTGCCAGCAGATTAGGACAGGGTCAGGATCAGCCCCAGCATTTT
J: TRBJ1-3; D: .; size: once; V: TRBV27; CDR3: CASSSQGFGNTIYF; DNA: TGTGCCAGCAGTTCACAGGGTTTCGGAAACACCATATATTTT
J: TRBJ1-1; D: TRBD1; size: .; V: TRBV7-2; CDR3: CASSPRTGLYTEAFF; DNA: TGTGCCAGCAGCCCCCGGACAGGGCTTTACACTGAAGCTTTCTTT
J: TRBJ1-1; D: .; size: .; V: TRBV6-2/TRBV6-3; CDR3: CASSYRGLADRHTEAFF; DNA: TGTGCCAGCAGTTACAGGGGCCTTGCGGACAGACACACTGAAGCTTTCTTT
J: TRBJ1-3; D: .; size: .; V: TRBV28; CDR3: CASRGALRKGNTIYF; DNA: TGTGCCAGCAGGGGGGCCCTTAGAAAGGGAAACACCATATATTTT
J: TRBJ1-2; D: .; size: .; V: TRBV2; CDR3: CASNPGHNREGYTF; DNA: TGTGCCAGCAATCCGGGACACAATAGGGAGGGCTACACCTTC
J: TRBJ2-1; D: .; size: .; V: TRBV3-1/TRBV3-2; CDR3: CASSQVVRVGNEQFF; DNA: TGTGCCAGCAGCCAAGTTGTCAGGGTGGGCAATGAGCAGTTCTTC
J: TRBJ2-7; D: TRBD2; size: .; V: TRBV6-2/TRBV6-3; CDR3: CASSYAGLAGGDSYEQYF; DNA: TGTGCCAGCAGTTACGCGGGACTAGCGGGAGGTGATTCCTACGAGCAGTACTTC
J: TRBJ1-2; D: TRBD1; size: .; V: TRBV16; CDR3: CASSHTGTGDRGYTF; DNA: TGTGCCAGCAGCCATACCGGGACAGGAGACCGTGGCTACACCTTC
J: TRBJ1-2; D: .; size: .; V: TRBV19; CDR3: CASTEPGRGYGYTF; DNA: TGTGCCAGTACCGAGCCCGGGAGAGGCTATGGCTACACCTTC
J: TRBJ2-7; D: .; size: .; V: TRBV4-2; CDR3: CASSQDQNSYEQYF; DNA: TGTGCCAGCAGCCAAGATCAGAACTCCTACGAGCAGTACTTC
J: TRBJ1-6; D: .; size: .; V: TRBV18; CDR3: CASSPRRGPLHF; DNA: TGTGCCAGCTCACCACGCAGGGGACCCCTCCACTTT
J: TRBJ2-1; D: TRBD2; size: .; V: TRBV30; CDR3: CAWSVVPLAGVNNEQFF; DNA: TGTGCCTGGAGTGTAGTCCCCCTAGCGGGAGTCAACAATGAGCAGTTCTTC
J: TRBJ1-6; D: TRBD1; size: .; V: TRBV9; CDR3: CASSVRQGSDSPLHF; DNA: TGTGCCAGCAGCGTACGACAGGGGAGCGATTCACCCCTCCACTTT
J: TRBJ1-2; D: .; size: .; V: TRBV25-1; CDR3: CASSEAREGGGYTF; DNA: TGTGCCAGCAGTGAAGCCCGAGAGGGTGGAGGCTACACCTTC
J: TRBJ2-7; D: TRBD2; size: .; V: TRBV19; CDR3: CASSREGLAYEQYF; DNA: TGTGCCAGTAGTAGGGAGGGACTAGCCTACGAGCAGTACTTC
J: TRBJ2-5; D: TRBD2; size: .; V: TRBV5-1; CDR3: CASSQRLAVQETQYF; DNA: TGCGCCAGCAGCCAGCGACTAGCGGTACAAGAGACCCAGTACTTC
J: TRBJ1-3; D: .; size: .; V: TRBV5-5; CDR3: CASSLGHLSGNTIYF; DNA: TGTGCCAGCAGCTTGGGACACCTCTCTGGAAACACCATATATTTT
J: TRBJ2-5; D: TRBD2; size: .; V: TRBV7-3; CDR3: CASSRGLAGIKTQYF; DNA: TGTGCCAGCAGCCGGGGACTAGCGGGGATAAAGACCCAGTACTTC
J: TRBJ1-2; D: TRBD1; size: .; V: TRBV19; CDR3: CASRQDRGRAGYTF; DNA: TGTGCCAGTAGGCAGGACAGGGGGCGCGCTGGCTACACCTTC